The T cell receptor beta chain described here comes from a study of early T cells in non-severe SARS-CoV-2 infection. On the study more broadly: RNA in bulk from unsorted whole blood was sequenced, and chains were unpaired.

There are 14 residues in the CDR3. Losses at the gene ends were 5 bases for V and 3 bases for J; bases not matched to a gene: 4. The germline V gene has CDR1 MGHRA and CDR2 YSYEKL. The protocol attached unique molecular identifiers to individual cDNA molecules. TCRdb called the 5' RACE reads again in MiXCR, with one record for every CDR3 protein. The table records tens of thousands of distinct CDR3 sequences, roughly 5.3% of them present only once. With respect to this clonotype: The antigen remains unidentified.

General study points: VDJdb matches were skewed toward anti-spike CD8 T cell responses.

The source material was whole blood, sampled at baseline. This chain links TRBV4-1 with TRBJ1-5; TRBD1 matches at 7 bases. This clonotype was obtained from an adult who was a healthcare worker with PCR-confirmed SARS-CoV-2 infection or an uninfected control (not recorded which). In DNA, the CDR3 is TGCGCCAGCAGCAGGACAGGACACAATCAGCCCCAGCATTTT. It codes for CASSRTGHNQPQHF.